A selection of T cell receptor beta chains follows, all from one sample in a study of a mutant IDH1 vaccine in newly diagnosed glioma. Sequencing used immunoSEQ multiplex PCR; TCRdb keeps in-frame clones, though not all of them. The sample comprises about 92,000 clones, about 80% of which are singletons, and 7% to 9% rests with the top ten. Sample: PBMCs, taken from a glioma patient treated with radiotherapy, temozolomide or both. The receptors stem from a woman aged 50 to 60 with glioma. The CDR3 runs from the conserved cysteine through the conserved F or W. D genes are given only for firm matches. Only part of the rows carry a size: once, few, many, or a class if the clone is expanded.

CDR3nt: TGTGCCAGCAGTTCAGACACTGGGATAGCTGAAAAACTGTTTTTT
CDR3aa: CASSSDTGIAEKLFF
d_gene: -
abundance: -
v_gene: TRBV7-2
j_gene: TRBJ1-4

CDR3nt: TGTGCCAGCAGGGCTGGCTATGGCTACACCTTC
CDR3aa: CASRAGYGYTF
d_gene: -
abundance: -
v_gene: TRBV27
j_gene: TRBJ1-2

CDR3nt: TGTGCCTGGAGTTTTGGACTAAGCACAGATACGCAGTATTTT
CDR3aa: CAWSFGLSTDTQYF
d_gene: -
abundance: -
v_gene: TRBV30
j_gene: TRBJ2-3

CDR3nt: TGTGCCAGCAGTTCCCCCGGGACACCCGGGGCTCAGCCCCAGCATTTT
CDR3aa: CASSSPGTPGAQPQHF
d_gene: -
abundance: once
v_gene: TRBV28
j_gene: TRBJ1-5

CDR3nt: TGTGCCATCAGTGAGTCGACAGGGGGAAGGGAGACCCAGTACTTC
CDR3aa: CAISESTGGRETQYF
d_gene: TRBD1
abundance: -
v_gene: TRBV10-3
j_gene: TRBJ2-5

CDR3nt: TGTGCCAGCAGCCATGGACAAACCTACGAGCAGTACTTC
CDR3aa: CASSHGQTYEQYF
d_gene: -
abundance: -
v_gene: TRBV7-2
j_gene: TRBJ2-7

CDR3nt: TGTGCCAGCAGTCTTTATCTGACATCCTTGCCTGATTCACCCCTCCACTTT
CDR3aa: CASSLYLTSLPDSPLHF
d_gene: -
abundance: -
v_gene: TRBV27
j_gene: TRBJ1-6

CDR3nt: TGTGCCAGCAGACGGACCAGGGGGCCGATCACTGAAGCTTTCTTT
CDR3aa: CASRRTRGPITEAFF
d_gene: TRBD1
abundance: few
v_gene: TRBV2
j_gene: TRBJ1-1

CDR3nt: TGTGCCAGCAGTTACTCAGGGGACCTCTATGGCTACACCTTC
CDR3aa: CASSYSGDLYGYTF
d_gene: -
abundance: once
v_gene: TRBV6-5
j_gene: TRBJ1-2

CDR3nt: TGTGCCAGTAGTATAGGGGGACAGGGCAAGAACACCGGGGAGCTGTTTTTT
CDR3aa: CASSIGGQGKNTGELFF
d_gene: TRBD1
abundance: -
v_gene: TRBV19
j_gene: TRBJ2-2

CDR3nt: TGTGCCAGCAGCCTGGGGGCAGGCTTTAACACCGGGGAGCTGTTTTTT
CDR3aa: CASSLGAGFNTGELFF
d_gene: -
abundance: -
v_gene: TRBV5-8
j_gene: TRBJ2-2

CDR3nt: TGTGCCAGCCGGGACCTGGGGGGGGGCACTATACGGTATGGCTACACCTTC
CDR3aa: CASRDLGGGTIRYGYTF
d_gene: -
abundance: -
v_gene: TRBV28
j_gene: TRBJ1-2

CDR3nt: TGTGCCAGCAGCCAAGTGCCAGGGGAAGACCAGAACACTGAAGCTTTCTTT
CDR3aa: CASSQVPGEDQNTEAFF
d_gene: -
abundance: -
v_gene: TRBV4-2
j_gene: TRBJ1-1

CDR3nt: TGTGCCAGCACTCTACAGGGGGGGAACACTGAAGCTTTCTTT
CDR3aa: CASTLQGGNTEAFF
d_gene: TRBD1
abundance: -
v_gene: TRBV6-5
j_gene: TRBJ1-1

CDR3nt: TGCGCCAGCAGCCAAGATGTCGAGGGGGCGTCCTGGGAGACCCAGTACTTC
CDR3aa: CASSQDVEGASWETQYF
d_gene: TRBD1
abundance: once
v_gene: TRBV4-1
j_gene: TRBJ2-5

CDR3nt: TGTGCCAGCAGCTTCTCCGGGACAGATAATTCACCCCTCCACTTT
CDR3aa: CASSFSGTDNSPLHF
d_gene: TRBD1
abundance: -
v_gene: TRBV7-8
j_gene: TRBJ1-6

CDR3nt: TGTGCCAGCAGTAGGGACAGGGTCGTCTACGAGCAGTACTTC
CDR3aa: CASSRDRVVYEQYF
d_gene: TRBD1
abundance: -
v_gene: TRBV6-1
j_gene: TRBJ2-7

CDR3nt: TGTGCCAGCAGTTCCTCAGGGACTGCGAATCAGCCCCAGCATTTT
CDR3aa: CASSSSGTANQPQHF
d_gene: -
abundance: -
v_gene: TRBV7-9
j_gene: TRBJ1-5

CDR3nt: TGTGCCAGCAGCCGGGGACAGGGGGAAGCTTTCTTT
CDR3aa: CASSRGQGEAFF
d_gene: TRBD1
abundance: -
v_gene: TRBV7-2
j_gene: TRBJ1-1